This TCR beta chain appears in the sequencing data of a study of blood T cell repertoires in COVID-19. Overall study context: The study drew acute and convalescent COVID-19 samples from the United States, Italy and Spain.

The study drew participants aged about 18 to 90 years from about two dozen US areas. Before they entered the study, exposed participants had met a COVID-19 case within 2 weeks. Authors' methods: Reference gene primer amplification yielded estimated nucleated cell counts. Produced via immunoSEQ multiplex PCR; TCRdb's table is partial and in-frame only. The V and J calls and clone size were taken over from that table, and D and trimming were inferred from the DNA. The sample consists of under 300,000 clones, around 84% of them appearing once. The clonotype originates from a woman between 45 and 65 years old who had been exposed to COVID-19. The sequencing sample was made of PBMCs or T cells enriched from blood (not recorded which).

The CDR3, as DNA: TGTGCCAGCAGCTTAACTAGCGGGGGGTTCACAGATACGCAGTATTTT. Its protein is CASSLTSGGFTDTQYF. This chain joins TRBV7-2 and TRBJ2-3; 12 bases agree with TRBD2. V trimming: 2 bases; J trimming: 2 bases; junction bases outside the gene matches: 2. CDR1 and CDR2 (germline): SGHTA, FQGNSA. This CDR3 has 16 amino acids.